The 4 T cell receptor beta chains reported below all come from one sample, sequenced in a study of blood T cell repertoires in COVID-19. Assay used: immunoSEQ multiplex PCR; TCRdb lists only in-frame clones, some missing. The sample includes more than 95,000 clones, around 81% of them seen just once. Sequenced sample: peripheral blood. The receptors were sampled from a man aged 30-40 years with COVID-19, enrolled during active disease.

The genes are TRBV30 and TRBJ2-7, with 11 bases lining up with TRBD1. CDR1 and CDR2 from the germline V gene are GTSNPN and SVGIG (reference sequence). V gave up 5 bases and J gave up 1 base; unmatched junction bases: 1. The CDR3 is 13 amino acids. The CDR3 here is CAWGTGGSYEQYF. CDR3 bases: TGTGCCTGGGGGACAGGGGGGTCCTACGAGCAGTACTTC. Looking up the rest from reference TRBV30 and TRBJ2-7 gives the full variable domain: SQTIHQWPATLVQPVGSPLSLECTVEGTSNPNLYWYRQAAGRGLQLLFYSVGIGQISSEVPQNLSASRPQDRQFILSSKKLLLSDSGFYLCAWGTGGSYEQYFGPGTRLTVT.

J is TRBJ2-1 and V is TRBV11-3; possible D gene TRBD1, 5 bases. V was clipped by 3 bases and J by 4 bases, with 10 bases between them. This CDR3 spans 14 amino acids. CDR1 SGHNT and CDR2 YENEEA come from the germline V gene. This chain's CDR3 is CASSLQGRYNEQFF. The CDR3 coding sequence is TGTGCCAGCAGCTTGCAGGGCCGATACAATGAGCAGTTCTTC. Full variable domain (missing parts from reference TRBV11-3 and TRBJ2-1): EAGVVQSPRYKIIEKKQPVAFWCNPISGHNTLYWYLQNLGQGPELLIRYENEEAVDDSQLPKDRFSAERLKGVDSTLKIQPAELGDSAVYLCASSLQGRYNEQFFGPGTRLTVL.

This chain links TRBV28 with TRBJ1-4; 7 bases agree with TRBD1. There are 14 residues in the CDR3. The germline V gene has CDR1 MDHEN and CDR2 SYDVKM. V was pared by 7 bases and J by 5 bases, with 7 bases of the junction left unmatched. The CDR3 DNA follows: TGTGCCAGCAAAGCTGACAGGGTGAATGAAAAACTGTTTTTT. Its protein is CASKADRVNEKLFF.

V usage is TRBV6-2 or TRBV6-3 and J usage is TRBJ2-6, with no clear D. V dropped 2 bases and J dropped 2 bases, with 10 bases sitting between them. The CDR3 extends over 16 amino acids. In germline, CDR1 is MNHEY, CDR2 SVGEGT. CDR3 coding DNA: TGTGCCAGCAGTTACGAGGCATGGGCTGGGGCCAACGTCCTGACTTTC. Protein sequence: CASSYEAWAGANVLTF.